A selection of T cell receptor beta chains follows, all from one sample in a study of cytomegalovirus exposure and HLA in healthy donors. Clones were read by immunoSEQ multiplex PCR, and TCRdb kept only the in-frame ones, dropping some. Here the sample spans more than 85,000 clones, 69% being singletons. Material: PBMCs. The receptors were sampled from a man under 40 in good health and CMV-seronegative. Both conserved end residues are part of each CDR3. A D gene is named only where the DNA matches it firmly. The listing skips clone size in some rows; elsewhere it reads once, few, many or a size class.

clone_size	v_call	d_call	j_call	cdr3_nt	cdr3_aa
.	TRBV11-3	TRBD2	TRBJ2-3	TGTGCCAGCAGCTTAGGGCTAGCGGGAGATACGCAGTATTTT	CASSLGLAGDTQYF
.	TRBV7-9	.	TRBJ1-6	TGTGCCAGCAGCTTACCAGGTAGGAATTCACCCCTCCACTTT	CASSLPGRNSPLHF
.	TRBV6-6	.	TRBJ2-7	TGTGCCAGCACCAACAGGGACGAGCAGTACTTC	CASTNRDEQYF
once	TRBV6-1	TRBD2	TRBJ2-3	TGTGCCAGCAGGGGGGGGTCAGATACGCAGTATTTT	CASRGGSDTQYF
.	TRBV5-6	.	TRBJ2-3	TGTGCCAGCAGCTTCTTCGATACGTGGAGGTCCGATACGCAGTATTTT	CASSFFDTWRSDTQYF
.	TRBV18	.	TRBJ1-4	TGTGCCAGCTCACCCAGGGCTTCAACTAATGAAAAACTGTTTTTT	CASSPRASTNEKLFF
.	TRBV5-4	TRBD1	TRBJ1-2	TGTGCCGCCCGACGGACAGGCGTGTGGGATGACTATGGCTACACTTTC	CAARRTGVWDDYGYTF
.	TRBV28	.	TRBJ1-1	TGTGCCAGCAGTTTACCTTTTACAACTGAAGCTTTCTTT	CASSLPFTTEAFF
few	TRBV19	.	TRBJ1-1	TGTGCCAGTAGCGCAGGAGGGACTGAAGCTTTCTTT	CASSAGGTEAFF
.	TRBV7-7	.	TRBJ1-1	TGTGCTAGCAGCACAAGTATGAACACTGAAGCTTTCTTT	CASSTSMNTEAFF
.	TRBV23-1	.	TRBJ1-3	TGCGCCAGCAGTCAATCGAACGGAGGGAGCTCTGGAAACACCATATATTTT	CASSQSNGGSSGNTIYF
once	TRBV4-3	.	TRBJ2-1	TGCGCCAGCAGCCTTTCCCGGGGGGCTCCCTACAATGAGCAGTTCTTC	CASSLSRGAPYNEQFF
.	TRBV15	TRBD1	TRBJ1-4	TGTGCCACCAGCACCGACAGGGGGCACGTAGAAAAACTGTTTTTT	CATSTDRGHVEKLFF
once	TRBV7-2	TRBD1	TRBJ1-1	TGTGCCAGCAGCTTGACAGGGATGAACACTGAAGCTTTCTTT	CASSLTGMNTEAFF
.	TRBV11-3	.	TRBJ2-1	TGTGCCAGCAGCTTACGGTTTGGCAATGAGCAGTTCTTC	CASSLRFGNEQFF
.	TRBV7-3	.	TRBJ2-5	TGTGCCAGCAGCAAACAGGTCCAAGAGACCCAGTACTTC	CASSKQVQETQYF
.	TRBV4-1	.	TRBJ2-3	TGCGCCAGCAGCCAAGTCAACAGCTTCGGGAAAGCCACAGATACGCAGTATTTT	CASSQVNSFGKATDTQYF
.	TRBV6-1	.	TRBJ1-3	TGTGCCAGCAGTGCTACGGGGGGCTCTGGAAACACCATATATTTT	CASSATGGSGNTIYF
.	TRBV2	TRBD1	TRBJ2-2	TGTGCCAGCTTGGGACAGGGGAGGTCCGGGGAGCTGTTTTTT	CASLGQGRSGELFF
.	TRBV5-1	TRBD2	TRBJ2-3	TGCGCCAGCAGCCTCGGGACTAGCGGGAAAAGCACAGATACGCAGTATTTT	CASSLGTSGKSTDTQYF
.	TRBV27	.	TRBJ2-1	TGTGCCAGCAGTTTACGGGGGGCGGTCAATGAGCAGTTCTTC	CASSLRGAVNEQFF
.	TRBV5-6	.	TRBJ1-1	TGTGCCAGCAGCTTCAGGAACACTGAAGCTTTCTTT	CASSFRNTEAFF
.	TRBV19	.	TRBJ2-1	TGTGCCAGTAGTGGGAGCGCTACCCTCGTGAATGAGCAGTTCTTC	CASSGSATLVNEQFF
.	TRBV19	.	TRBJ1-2	TGTGCCAGTAGACGATCTGGAGGGGAAAATCGGGGCTTTTATGGCTACACCTTC	CASRRSGGENRGFYGYTF
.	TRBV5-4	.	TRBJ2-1	TGTGCCAGCAGCTTGGGGGGAGCGAATGAGCAGTTCTTC	CASSLGGANEQFF
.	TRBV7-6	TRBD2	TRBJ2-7	TGTGCCAGTATGACTAGCGGGGGTGCCGGAGCCAACTACGAGCAGTACTTC	CASMTSGGAGANYEQYF
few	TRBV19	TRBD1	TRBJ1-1	TGTGCCAGTAGTATAGAGCTGACAGGGTTCGCTGAAGCTTTCTTT	CASSIELTGFAEAFF
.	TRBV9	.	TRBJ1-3	TGTGCCAGCAGCCTCTCAGGACAGCCTGGAAACACCATATATTTT	CASSLSGQPGNTIYF
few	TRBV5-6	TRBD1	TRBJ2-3	TGTGCCAGCAGCTTGTTGGGACAGGAAGGGGTAGATACGCAGTATTTT	CASSLLGQEGVDTQYF
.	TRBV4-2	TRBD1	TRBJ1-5	TGTGCCAGCAGCCAAGCACAGGGGCAGGGACATCAGCCCCAGCATTTT	CASSQAQGQGHQPQHF
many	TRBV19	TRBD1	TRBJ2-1	TGTGCCAGTAGCCCGACAGGGGCTCATGAGCAGTTCTTC	CASSPTGAHEQFF
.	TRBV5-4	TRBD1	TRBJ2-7	TGTGCCAGCAGCTTGGACAGGGGTTCAGGGGAGCAGTACTTC	CASSLDRGSGEQYF
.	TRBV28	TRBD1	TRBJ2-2	TGTGCCAGCAGTCCGGGACAGGGGACGACCGGGGAGCTGTTTTTT	CASSPGQGTTGELFF
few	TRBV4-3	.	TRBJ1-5	TGCGCCAGCAGCCCCCGTCTCGATCAGCCCCAGCATTTT	CASSPRLDQPQHF
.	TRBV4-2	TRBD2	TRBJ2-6	TGTGCCAGCAGCCCTCGACTAGCGGGAGAGTCTGGGGCCAACGGCCTGACTTTC	CASSPRLAGESGANGLTF
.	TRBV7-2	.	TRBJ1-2	TGTGCCAGCAGCTTCAAGGGGGGGTCGGTGAACTATGGCTACACCTTC	CASSFKGGSVNYGYTF
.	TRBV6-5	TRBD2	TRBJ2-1	TGTGCCAGCAGTTCCCCCGGACTAGCGGAGAATGAGCAGTTCTTC	CASSSPGLAENEQFF
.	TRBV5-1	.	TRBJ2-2	TGCGCCAGCAGCGAGCCGACAGCCGGGGAGCTGTTTTTT	CASSEPTAGELFF
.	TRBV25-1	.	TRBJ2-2	TGTGCCAGCAGTGACTCGGGACAAATCACCGGGGAGCTGTTTTTT	CASSDSGQITGELFF
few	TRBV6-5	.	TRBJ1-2	TGTGCCAGCAGCCAACAGGGACCAGATTATGGCTACACCTTC	CASSQQGPDYGYTF
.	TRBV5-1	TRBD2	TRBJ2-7	TGCGCCAGCAGCGCGGGACTAAGGAGCTCCTACGAGCAGTACTTC	CASSAGLRSSYEQYF
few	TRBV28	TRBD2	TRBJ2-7	TGTGCCAGCAGTCCCCTAGCGGCAGCCCTAACTCAGTACTTC	CASSPLAAALTQYF
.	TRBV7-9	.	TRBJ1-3	TGTGCCAGCAGCTTAGGGCAGGGGCTCTCTGGAAACACCATATATTTT	CASSLGQGLSGNTIYF
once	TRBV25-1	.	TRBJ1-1	TGTGCCAGCAGCCTTCAGGGGATCAACACTGAAGCTTTCTTT	CASSLQGINTEAFF
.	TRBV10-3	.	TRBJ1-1	TGTGCCATCAGTGATTTAGGGGAACGGTTCTTT	CAISDLGERFF
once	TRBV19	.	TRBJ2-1	TGTGCCAGTAGTAGGGGGGCCTACAATGAGCAGTTCTTC	CASSRGAYNEQFF
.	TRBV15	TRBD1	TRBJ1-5	TGTGCCACCAGCAGTAACAGGGGGACGCAGCCCCAGCATTTT	CATSSNRGTQPQHF
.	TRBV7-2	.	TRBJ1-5	TGTGCCAGCAGCTCCGACAGGTCTACGGAAGCCCAGCATTTT	CASSSDRSTEAQHF
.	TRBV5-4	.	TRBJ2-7	TGTGCCAGTAGCTTACCCCACAACTACGAGCAGTACTTC	CASSLPHNYEQYF
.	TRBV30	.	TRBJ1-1	TGTGCCTGGGGCAGGGGTTCGGGAACTGAAGCTTTCTTT	CAWGRGSGTEAFF
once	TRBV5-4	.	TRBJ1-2	TGTGCCAGCAGCTTGATCCAGGGTCGTGTCTACACCTTC	CASSLIQGRVYTF
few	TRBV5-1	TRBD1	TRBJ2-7	TGCGCCAGCAGCTCGACTACAGGGGGCTACGAGCAGTACTTC	CASSSTTGGYEQYF